Listed below are T cell receptor beta chains from one sample, sequenced in a study of T cells after yellow fever vaccination. TCRdb called the 5' RACE reads again in MiXCR, with one record for every CDR3 protein. The sample yields about 75,000 distinct CDR3 sequences, around 7% seen once. The sample here was CD8+ T cells sorted from PBMCs, taken roughly 10 days after the first yellow fever vaccination. The receptors stem from a man between 18 and 29 years old who received the YFV17D yellow fever vaccine. Both conserved end residues are part of each CDR3. A D gene is named only where the DNA matches it firmly. A clone size is listed for some rows: how often the clone was seen (once, few, many), or a class if it is expanded.

d_call,clone_size,j_call,v_call,cdr3_aa,cdr3_nt
NA,few,TRBJ1-1,TRBV7-3,CASSPWPMAEAFF,TGTGCCAGCAGTCCCTGGCCGATGGCAGAAGCTTTCTTT
NA,many,TRBJ2-3,TRBV6-5,CASSSYRGRGTDTQYF,TGTGCCAGCAGTTCCTACCGTGGACGGGGCACAGATACGCAGTATTTT
NA,few,TRBJ2-6,TRBV7-2,CASSKDRNSGANVLTF,TGTGCCAGCAGTAAGGACAGAAACTCTGGGGCCAACGTCCTGACTTTC
TRBD1,many,TRBJ2-7,TRBV5-1,CASSPGTGDYEQYF,TGCGCCAGCAGCCCCGGGACAGGGGACTACGAGCAGTACTTC
NA,many,TRBJ2-1,TRBV6-5,CASSSPSVPHNEQFF,TGTGCCAGCAGTTCCCCCTCCGTGCCACACAATGAGCAGTTCTTC
NA,many,TRBJ2-3,TRBV11-2,CASSRDPTDTQYF,TGTGCCAGCAGCCGTGACCCCACAGATACGCAGTATTTT
NA,many,TRBJ2-2,TRBV10-3,CAVTGTGELFF,TGTGCCGTGACAGGAACCGGGGAGCTGTTTTTT
TRBD1,many,TRBJ2-5,TRBV29-1,CSVIWAGGAETQYF,TGCAGCGTTATCTGGGCAGGGGGTGCGGAGACCCAGTACTTC
TRBD2,many,TRBJ2-5,TRBV28,CASSLDPSGGETQYF,TGTGCCAGCAGTTTAGACCCTAGCGGGGGCGAGACCCAGTACTTC
TRBD1,NA,TRBJ1-1,TRBV7-6,CASSAGQGEAFF,TGTGCCAGCAGCGCCGGACAGGGTGAAGCTTTCTTT
NA,few,TRBJ2-2,TRBV7-9,CAAGQTNTGELFF,TGTGCCGCGGGACAGACGAACACCGGGGAGCTGTTTTTT
NA,many,TRBJ2-1,TRBV29-1,CSVDPGVYNEQFF,TGCAGCGTTGATCCCGGGGTTTACAATGAGCAGTTCTTC
TRBD1,NA,TRBJ1-1,TRBV5-1,CASSLGSTGWNTEAFF,TGCGCCAGCAGCTTGGGTTCGACAGGGTGGAACACTGAAGCTTTCTTT
NA,NA,TRBJ2-2,TRBV7-9,CASSFPRFGELFF,TGTGCCAGCAGCTTCCCAAGGTTTGGGGAGCTGTTTTTT
TRBD2,many,TRBJ2-7,TRBV29-1,CSAHLASGGDELWEQYF,TGCAGCGCCCACTTAGCCAGCGGGGGTGACGAGTTGTGGGAGCAGTACTTC
TRBD2,few,TRBJ2-1,TRBV24-1,CATSARAGGPFEQFF,TGTGCCACCAGTGCCAGAGCGGGGGGGCCTTTCGAGCAGTTCTTC
NA,NA,TRBJ1-4,TRBV27,CASSFGQLGEKLFF,TGTGCCAGCAGCTTCGGACAGCTGGGTGAAAAACTGTTTTTT
NA,many,TRBJ1-1,TRBV6-6,CASRTEGTEAFF,TGTGCCAGCCGGACCGAGGGCACTGAAGCTTTCTTT
TRBD1,NA,TRBJ2-1,TRBV19,CASGQGVYEQFF,TGTGCCAGCGGACAGGGGGTTTATGAGCAGTTCTTC
TRBD2,many,TRBJ2-7,TRBV6-6,CASSFTSEYEQYF,TGTGCCAGCAGTTTTACTAGCGAATACGAGCAGTACTTC
NA,medium-sized,TRBJ2-5,TRBV6-6,CASSYLRTVQETQYF,TGTGCCAGCAGTTACCTCCGGACTGTACAAGAGACCCAGTACTTC
NA,NA,TRBJ2-1,TRBV6-2/TRBV6-3,CASRYSPGFNEQFF,TGTGCCAGCAGGTACTCCCCAGGGTTCAATGAGCAGTTCTTC
NA,few,TRBJ2-2,TRBV5-1,CASSEYMNLKAGELFF,TGCGCCAGCAGCGAATATATGAACCTTAAAGCCGGGGAGCTGTTTTTT
TRBD1,many,TRBJ1-1,TRBV7-9,CASSSITGVTEAFF,TGTGCCAGCAGCTCCATCACAGGGGTCACTGAAGCTTTCTTT
NA,NA,TRBJ2-7,TRBV11-2,CASSLGAGAEQYF,TGTGCCAGCAGCTTAGGGGCAGGGGCCGAGCAGTACTTC
NA,NA,TRBJ2-5,TRBV18,CASSPAGANQETQYF,TGTGCCAGCTCACCAGCAGGGGCGAACCAAGAGACCCAGTACTTC